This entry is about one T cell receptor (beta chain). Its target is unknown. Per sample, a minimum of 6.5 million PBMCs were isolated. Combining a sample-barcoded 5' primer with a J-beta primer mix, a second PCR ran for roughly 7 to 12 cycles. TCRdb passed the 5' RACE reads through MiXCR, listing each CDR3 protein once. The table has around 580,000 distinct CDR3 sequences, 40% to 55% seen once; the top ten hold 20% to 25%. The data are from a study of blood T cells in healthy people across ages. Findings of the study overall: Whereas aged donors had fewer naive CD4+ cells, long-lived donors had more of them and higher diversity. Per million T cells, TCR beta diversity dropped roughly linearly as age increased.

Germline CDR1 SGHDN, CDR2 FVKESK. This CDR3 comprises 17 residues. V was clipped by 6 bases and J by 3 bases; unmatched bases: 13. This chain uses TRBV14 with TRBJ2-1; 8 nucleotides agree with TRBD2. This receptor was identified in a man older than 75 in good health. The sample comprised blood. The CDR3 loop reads CASRTGGAGGRYNEQFF. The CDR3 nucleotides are TGTGCCAGCAGAACCGGAGGGGCGGGAGGACGCTACAATGAGCAGTTCTTC.